These 20 T cell receptor beta chains originate from one sample sequenced in a study of CD8+ T cells in alopecia areata. RNA, once extracted, was reverse transcribed into cDNA for use as the sequencing template. Produced via immunoSEQ multiplex PCR; TCRdb's table is partial and in-frame only. In the table there are around 140,000 clones, approximately 50% of which are singletons. Here the sequenced sample was CD4+ T cells sorted from blood, taken at week 0. These receptor sequences come from a human donor with alopecia areata.

The chain joins TRBV30 to TRBJ2-2, with 9 bases matching TRBD2. The CDR3 runs 15 residues. Per germline, CDR1 GTSNPN and CDR2 SVGIG (reference sequence). Germline trimming cut 5 bases from V and 4 bases from J; bases unmatched to any gene: 8. The DNA for the CDR3 is TGTGCCTGGGCCACAGCGGGAGGCCTCACCGGGGAGCTGTTTTTT. This gives the protein CAWATAGGLTGELFF. Combining the CDR3 with reference TRBV30 and TRBJ2-2 gives the whole variable domain SQTIHQWPATLVQPVGSPLSLECTVEGTSNPNLYWYRQAAGRGLQLLFYSVGIGQISSEVPQNLSASRPQDRQFILSSKKLLLSDSGFYLCAWATAGGLTGELFFGEGSRLTVL.

The rearrangement uses TRBV2 and TRBJ1-2; D possibly corresponds to TRBD1 (5 bases). V was shortened by 5 bases and J by 8 bases, with 18 bases between the two germline ends. The V gene's germline CDR1 is SNHLY and CDR2 FYNNEI. CDR3 length: 14 amino acids. In DNA, the CDR3 is TGTGCCAGCAGTCCTATGACAGCCGGTAGGGGCTACACCTTC. Translation gives CASSPMTAGRGYTF.

J is TRBJ2-3 and V is TRBV29-1; TRBD1 or TRBD2 may be the D gene (6 bases each). Germline V gene sequence: CDR1 SQVTM, CDR2 ANQGSEA. Deletions cut 6 bases from V and 3 bases from J, with 22 bases between. The CDR3 sequence is 16 residues long. CDR3 coding DNA: TGCAGCGTCCCACAGAGCCCAACAGGGAGGACAGATACGCAGTATTTT. This translates into CSVPQSPTGRTDTQYF.

This clone was detected only a few times. The chain joins TRBV30 to TRBJ2-6; D is unresolved. This CDR3 has 14 amino acids. V was shortened by 7 bases and J by 2 bases, with 12 bases between the two germline ends. Germline V gene lookup returns CDR1 GTSNPN and CDR2 SVGIG (reference sequence). CDR3 coding DNA: TGTGCCTCAGAGAGGTTCACTGGGGCCAACGTCCTGACTTTC. Translation gives CASERFTGANVLTF.

The V and J genes are TRBV14 and TRBJ2-3; perhaps TRBD1 as D (6 bases). Germline values: CDR1 SGHDN, CDR2 FVKESK. Trimming stripped 3 bases from V and 9 bases from J, with 16 bases between. The CDR3 is 14 amino acids. The CDR3 is CASSHPPTGRTQYF. CDR3 DNA sequence: TGTGCCAGCAGCCATCCTCCTACAGGGCGCACGCAGTATTTT.

This clone has only a few counts. CDR3 in amino acids: CASGLRSEQFF. The CDR3 DNA reads as TGTGCTAGTGGTTTAAGATCTGAGCAGTTCTTC. The rearrangement links TRBV12-5 to TRBJ2-1; no reliable D call. V lost 3 bases, J lost 9 bases, and 6 bases lay in between. Germline loops: CDR1 LGHNT, CDR2 FRNRAP. This CDR3 has 11 amino acids.

This chain joins TRBV2 and TRBJ2-2; the D gene is possibly TRBD1 (5 bases). This CDR3 contains 13 residues. V lost 7 bases to trimming and J lost 4 bases, with 10 bases between them. Germline lookup yields CDR1 SNHLY and CDR2 FYNNEI. CDR3 loop: CASNTGFTGELFF. The CDR3 DNA sequence: TGTGCCAGCAACACAGGTTTCACCGGGGAGCTGTTTTTT.

In this sample, this clone turned up a few times. The genes are TRBV15 and TRBJ1-3; 8 bases are shared with TRBD1. With V trimmed by 5 bases and J by 1 base, 4 bases remained unmatched. Germline V lookup: CDR1 LNHNV, CDR2 YYDKDF (reference sequence). This CDR3 has 15 amino acids. The CDR3 nucleotides are TGTGCCACCAGCGCCCGGACAGGGTCTGGAAACACCATATATTTT. Encoded protein: CATSARTGSGNTIYF.

The chain is built from TRBV30 and TRBJ2-3, with TRBD1 as a possible D gene (6 bases). Germline V gene sequence: CDR1 GTSNPN, CDR2 SVGIG (reference sequence). This CDR3 is built from 15 residues. Trimming shortened V by 8 bases and J by 3 bases, and 21 bases separated the two germline ends. The CDR3 loop is CATDSWTQGTDTQYF. The CDR3 coding sequence is TGTGCCACGGACAGCTGGACTCAGGGGACAGATACGCAGTATTTT.

This chain connects TRBV7-2 to TRBJ2-1, with TRBD2 matching over 7 bases. Germline loops: CDR1 SGHTA, CDR2 FQGNSA. J gave up 9 bases and V 5 bases, and 22 bases lay outside the gene matches. This CDR3 comprises 18 residues. The CDR3 loop reads CASSPRSQSGTGPGEQFF. Here the CDR3 DNA reads TGTGCCAGCAGCCCCCGGTCTCAGAGCGGGACCGGGCCGGGTGAGCAGTTCTTC.

This clone was detected a few times. The J gene is TRBJ2-3, the V gene TRBV29-1; D remains ambiguous. The germline gives CDR1 SQVTM, CDR2 ANQGSEA. This CDR3 contains 12 residues. The ends were cut back, 0 bases at V and 6 bases at J, with 7 bases in the middle. CDR3: CSVEDGRDTQYF. CDR3 in DNA: TGCAGCGTTGAAGATGGCCGGGATACGCAGTATTTT.

The chain joins TRBV4-1 to TRBJ2-4, with D maybe TRBD1 (5 bases). The germline gives CDR1 MGHRA, CDR2 YSYEKL. CDR3 size: 13 residues. Trimming removed 5 bases from V and 0 bases from J, with 5 bases in between. CDR3 residues: CASSGAAKNIQYF. CDR3 bases: TGCGCCAGCAGCGGGGCAGCCAAAAACATTCAGTACTTC.

This chain joins TRBV7-2 and TRBJ2-4; TRBD1 matches at 7 bases. The V gene end was trimmed by 7 bases and the J gene end by 6 bases; junction bases not matched to a gene: 12. The CDR3 has 15 residues. CDR1 is SGHTA and CDR2 is FQGNSA in the germline V gene. CDR3 region: CASTQFRGLGNIQYF. The CDR3 bases are TGTGCCAGCACCCAATTTAGGGGGCTAGGAAACATTCAGTACTTC. Using reference TRBV7-2 and TRBJ2-4 for the parts outside the CDR3, the full variable domain is GAGVSQSPSNKVTEKGKDVELRCDPISGHTALYWYRQSLGQGLEFLIYFQGNSAPDKSGLPSDRFSAERTGGSVSTLTIQRTQQEDSAVYLCASTQFRGLGNIQYFGAGTRLSVL.

The chain recombines TRBV30 with TRBJ1-1; D might be TRBD1 (5 bases). Germline CDR1 reads GTSNPN; CDR2 reads SVGIG (reference sequence). V gave up 4 bases and J gave up 3 bases, with 12 bases separating them. The CDR3 spans 13 residues. CDR3 coding DNA: TGTGCCTGGACCAAACGGGGGGACACTGAAGCTTTCTTT. It codes for CAWTKRGDTEAFF.

The chain combines TRBV15 with TRBJ2-5, with a possible D match to TRBD1 (5 bases). In germline, CDR1 is LNHNV, CDR2 YYDKDF (reference sequence). The germline V and J ends were trimmed by 3 bases and 4 bases, with 12 bases remaining between them. This CDR3 has 14 residues. CDR3 nucleotides: TGTGCCACCAGCAGCACAGGACCCGGAGAGACCCAGTACTTC. It is translated as CATSSTGPGETQYF.

This sequence joins TRBV15 and TRBJ2-1; a possible D gene is TRBD2 (6 bases). Trimming pared 3 bases from V and 9 bases from J, leaving 24 bases between. The CDR3 totals 17 residues. Germline V lookup: CDR1 LNHNV, CDR2 YYDKDF (reference sequence). The CDR3 coding sequence is TGTGCCACCAGCAGGGGTTTATCTAGCGCCCGGCCGAGTGAGCAGTTCTTC. It yields the protein CATSRGLSSARPSEQFF.

This CDR3 is CASSSPQGYYGYTF. The CDR3 DNA sequence: TGTGCCAGTAGTTCGCCCCAGGGATACTATGGCTACACCTTC. This chain connects TRBV19 to TRBJ1-2; maybe TRBD1 (5 bases). The V gene's germline CDR1 is LNHDA and CDR2 SQIVND (reference sequence). Trimming removed 5 bases from V and 3 bases from J, with 13 bases in between. CDR3 size: 14 residues.

This clone came up a few times. The chain is built from TRBV19 and TRBJ2-7; the match to TRBD2 covers 8 bases. Per the germline V gene, CDR1 is LNHDA and CDR2 is SQIVND (reference sequence). The V and J ends lost 7 bases and 0 bases, in that order; junction bases with no gene match: 11. The CDR3 is 16 amino acids. CDR3 loop: CASTKEAGDVSYEQYF. The CDR3 nucleotides are TGTGCCAGTACCAAAGAAGCGGGGGACGTCTCCTACGAGCAGTACTTC.

In this sample, this clone turned up once. The genes are TRBV30 and TRBJ1-2; unclear D gene. CDR1 is GTSNPN and CDR2 is SVGIG in the germline V gene (reference sequence). This CDR3 has 10 residues. Trimming removed 3 bases from V and 5 bases from J, with 4 bases in between. In nucleotides, the CDR3 is TGTGCCTGGAGGCATTATGGCTACACCTTC. Translated, it gives CAWRHYGYTF.

This clone was seen a handful of times. This chain links TRBV29-1 with TRBJ2-5, with TRBD1 as a possible D gene (5 bases). Deletions cut 6 bases from V and 8 bases from J, with 16 bases between. Germline loops: CDR1 SQVTM, CDR2 ANQGSEA. The CDR3 loop spans 12 amino acids. The CDR3 bases are TGCAGCGTGGGCCGCCAGGGTATAACCCAGTACTTC. This sequence encodes CSVGRQGITQYF.